This TCR beta chain was captured in a study of blood T cells in healthy people across ages. The CDR3 is made up of 17 amino acids. Germline V gene data show CDR1 as SGHDT and CDR2 as YYEEEE. The ends were cut back, 0 bases at V and 1 base at J, with 14 bases in the middle. Alongside a J-beta primer mix, a sample-barcoded 5' primer served in a second PCR lasting about 7 to 12 cycles. TCRdb processed the 5' RACE reads anew with MiXCR; each CDR3 protein has one entry. The data contain almost 800,000 distinct CDR3 sequences, nearly 60% of them singletons. This clonotype has more than one count but fewer than ten.

V gene TRBV5-6 combines with J gene TRBJ2-1; TRBD1 is a possible D gene (6 bases). This clonotype was sampled from a young man in good health. Sequencing input: blood. Here the CDR3 reads CASSLEQGVGSYNEQFF. In DNA, the CDR3 is TGTGCCAGCAGCTTGGAACAGGGTGTAGGATCCTACAATGAGCAGTTCTTC. The entire variable domain, with the rest obtained from reference TRBV5-6 and TRBJ2-1, is as follows: DAGVTQSPTHLIKTRGQQVTLRCSPKSGHDTVSWYQQALGQGPQFIFQYYEEEERQRGNFPDRFSGHQFPNYSSELNVNALLLGDSALYLCASSLEQGVGSYNEQFFGPGTRLTVL.